Below, 20 T cell receptor beta chains from the same sample are listed, as sequenced in a study of CD8+CD57+ T cells in acquired aplastic anemia. TCR beta VDJ and CDR3 were profiled, and genomic DNA was the template. MiXCR, applied by TCRdb to the reads, yields one record per CDR3 protein. This sample yields just over 450,000 distinct CDR3 sequences, of which over 25% are seen a single time; less than 1% belongs to the top ten. The patients chosen for sequencing had shown expansion of CD8+CD57+ cells (detected by flow cytometry). The sequencing sample was made of sorted CD4+, CD8+, or CD8+CD57+ T cells (not recorded which) from PBMCs. These receptors originate from a human donor with aplastic anemia.

This clonotype was observed a few times. This rearrangement joins TRBV3-1 to TRBJ1-5, with TRBD1 identical over 7 bases. CDR1 is LGHDT and CDR2 is YNNKEL in the germline V gene (reference sequence). With 2 bases clipped from V and 5 bases from J, the junction kept 6 bases outside the gene matches. CDR3 length equals 15 residues. The CDR3 DNA follows: TGTGCCAGCAGCCAAACAGGGGTCGTCGATCAGCCCCAGCATTTT. Protein sequence: CASSQTGVVDQPQHF. Variable domain in full (rest from reference TRBV3-1 and TRBJ1-5): DTAVSQTPKYLVTQMGNDKSIKCEQNLGHDTMYWYKQDSKKFLKIMFSYNNKELIINETVPNRFSPKSPDKAHLNLHINSLELGDSAVYFCASSQTGVVDQPQHFGDGTRLSIL.

At least ten counts were recorded for this clonotype. J is TRBJ1-2 and V is TRBV20-1; TRBD1 aligns across 8 bases. Per germline, CDR1 DFQATT and CDR2 SNEGSKA (reference sequence). The CDR3 runs 11 residues. V dropped 6 bases and J dropped 8; count of bases not matched to a gene: 5. In DNA, the CDR3 is TGCAGTGCGAGGACAGGGTGGGGCTACACCTTC. Translating gives CSARTGWGYTF.

The gene calls are TRBV6-1 and TRBJ2-5; 7 positions match TRBD2. The V gene's germline CDR1 is MNHNS and CDR2 SASEGT. CDR3 length: 13 amino acids. J lost 1 base, V lost 8 bases, and 4 bases had no gene match. The CDR3 protein is CASVAGVQETQYF. Written as DNA, the CDR3 is TGTGCCAGCGTGGCGGGAGTCCAAGAGACCCAGTACTTC.

This chain links TRBV6-1 with TRBJ2-3, with D unresolved. In germline, CDR1 is MNHNS, CDR2 SASEGT. The CDR3 loop spans 14 amino acids. Deletions cut 7 bases from V and 0 bases from J, with 11 bases between. The CDR3 loop is CASMVAPSTDTQYF. In DNA form, the CDR3 reads TGTGCCAGCATGGTGGCTCCTAGCACAGATACGCAGTATTTT.

This clonotype was counted many times. The rearrangement uses TRBV25-1 and TRBJ2-1; no reliable D call. CDR3 length: 12 amino acids. Germline lookup yields CDR1 MGHDK and CDR2 SYGVNS. Trimming cost V 5 bases and J 6 bases, with 8 bases left between them. The CDR3: CASSPLGNEQFF. CDR3 in DNA: TGTGCCAGCAGTCCCCTAGGCAATGAGCAGTTCTTC.

In this sample, this clonotype turned up a few times. The chain recombines TRBV6-9 with TRBJ1-1; unclear D gene. Germline assignment: CDR1 MNHGY and CDR2 SVAAGI. V was clipped by 0 bases and J by 2 bases, with 7 bases between them. The CDR3 sequence is 14 residues long. Here the CDR3 DNA reads TGTGCCAGCAGTTATTCACGGAGTAACACTGAAGCTTTCTTT. It translates to CASSYSRSNTEAFF.

This clonotype showed up many times. The V call is TRBV19, the J call TRBJ1-5; possibly TRBD1 for D (5 bases). CDR1 and CDR2 from the germline V gene are LNHDA and SQIVND (reference sequence). CDR3 length: 16 amino acids. V was cut by 3 bases and J by 4 bases, with 16 bases left in between. CDR3 nucleotide sequence: TGTGCCAGTAGTATCCTCTCGTCGGAGGGGAATCAGCCCCAGCATTTT. Its translation: CASSILSSEGNQPQHF.

This clonotype came up many times. This rearrangement joins TRBV15 to TRBJ1-5; TRBD1 agrees at 8 bases. Germline CDR1 and CDR2: LNHNV and YYDKDF (reference sequence). V lost 0 bases to trimming and J lost 0 bases; unmatched junction nucleotides: 7. CDR3 length: 18 residues. The CDR3 DNA follows: TGTGCCACCAGCAGAGATTTCGGGACAGGTCGTAGCAATCAGCCCCAGCATTTT. It encodes CATSRDFGTGRSNQPQHF.

This clonotype was seen ten or more times. V gene TRBV12-3 or TRBV12-4 combines with J gene TRBJ1-6; D ambiguous. The CDR3 consists of 13 residues. V was pared by 5 bases and J by 3 bases, with 5 bases between. This CDR3 is CASSRDYNSPLHF. CDR3 nucleotides: TGTGCCAGCAGTAGGGACTATAATTCACCCCTCCACTTT.

This clonotype was seen only a few times. This chain links TRBV5-1 with TRBJ1-2; 8 positions agree with TRBD1. CDR1 SGHRS and CDR2 YFSETQ come from the germline V gene. The CDR3 extends over 15 amino acids. Trimming cost V 0 bases and J 8 bases; bases outside gene matches: 9. In DNA form, the CDR3 reads TGCGCCAGCAGCTTGGCCGCGGGACAGGACGGGGGCTACACCTTC. Protein: CASSLAAGQDGGYTF. Combining the CDR3 with reference TRBV5-1 and TRBJ1-2 gives the whole variable domain KAGVTQTPRYLIKTRGQQVTLSCSPISGHRSVSWYQQTPGQGLQFLFEYFSETQRNKGNFPGRFSGRQFSNSRSEMNVSTLELGDSALYLCASSLAAGQDGGYTFGSGTRLTVV.

The chain links TRBV7-3 to TRBJ1-1, with TRBD1 identical over 7 bases. Germline V gives CDR1 SGHTA, CDR2 FQGTGA. This CDR3 is 18 amino acids long. V gave up 3 bases and J gave up 0 bases; unmatched junction bases: 13. For the CDR3, the DNA is TGTGCCAGCAGCTTCAGCGATCCGGGACAGATGGTGAACACTGAAGCTTTCTTT. Amino acids: CASSFSDPGQMVNTEAFF.

This clonotype has at least ten counts. This chain uses TRBV20-1 with TRBJ2-7; TRBD2 matches 14 bases. The germline gives CDR1 DFQATT, CDR2 SNEGSKA (reference sequence). Trimming took 6 bases from V and 4 from J; bases not matched to a gene: 8. The CDR3 is 15 amino acids. CDR3 DNA sequence: TGCAGTGCAACCGGGACTAGCGGGAGAGAATACGAGCAGTACTTC. Translation gives CSATGTSGREYEQYF.

The rearrangement joins TRBV20-1 to TRBJ2-1; TRBD2 matches 7 bases. This CDR3 contains 14 residues. With 6 bases clipped from V and 7 bases from J, the junction kept 12 bases outside the gene matches. Germline V CDR1 and CDR2: DFQATT, SNEGSKA (reference sequence). The CDR3 nucleotides are TGCAGTGCCCATACCGGGGGGTTCACTAATGAGCAGTTCTTC. As protein: CSAHTGGFTNEQFF.

This clonotype was seen repeatedly, ten times or more. V gene TRBV20-1 combines with J gene TRBJ1-5; D gene uncertain. The CDR3 consists of 15 residues. Trimming removed 2 bases at V and 0 bases at J, with 11 bases between. Germline-derived CDR1 and CDR2 are DFQATT and SNEGSKA (reference sequence). CDR3 in DNA: TGCAGTGCTAGATTTACTGGCCTTAGCAATCAGCCCCAGCATTTT. The encoded protein is CSARFTGLSNQPQHF.

The chain joins TRBV11-1 to TRBJ1-2; 7 bases align to TRBD1. In germline, CDR1 is SGHAT, CDR2 FQDESV (reference sequence). The length of the CDR3 is 15 residues. Losses at the gene ends were 8 bases for V and 2 bases for J; bases not matched to a gene: 11. The CDR3, as DNA: TGTGCCAGCGGATTAGTAGGGGGACAGAACTATGGCTACACCTTC. Translation gives CASGLVGGQNYGYTF.

In its sample, this clonotype was seen many times. A junction end diverges from the germline sequence, so it may reflect a read error. The V call is TRBV7-7, the J call TRBJ2-5, with D tentatively TRBD1 (6 bases). The CDR3 is made up of 15 amino acids. Germline V lookup: CDR1 SSHAT, CDR2 FNYEAQ (reference sequence). The CDR3, as DNA: TGTGCTAGCAGGGTAGGGTCAGGGGCAGGAGAGACCCAGTACTTC. Its protein product is CASRVGSGAGETQYF.

V usage is TRBV5-1 and J usage is TRBJ2-7, with 9 bases matching TRBD1. Germline V gene data show CDR1 as SGHRS and CDR2 as YFSETQ. The CDR3 length is 15 residues. Losses at the gene ends were 2 bases for V and 7 bases for J; bases not matched to a gene: 10. The chain's CDR3 is CASSFEGQGLGEQYF. As DNA, the CDR3 is TGCGCCAGCAGCTTTGAGGGACAGGGCCTAGGTGAGCAGTACTTC.

Details on this clonotype: Lacking the conserved final phenylalanine or tryptophan, this CDR3 likely reflects a read error. It is unclear where the CDR3 begins or ends on the DNA, so no DNA is shown, and the CDR3 is as TCRdb lists it. The CDR3 loop reads CASSDSHS. The chain carries TRBV2 and TRBJ1-6. The CDR3 is 8 amino acids in total, end residues counted. Germline-derived CDR1 and CDR2 are SNHLY and FYNNEI.

The CDR3 nucleotides are TGCGCCAGCAGCTTGGGCTCCGATTACTATGGCTACACCTTC. The encoded protein is CASSLGSDYYGYTF. This sequence joins TRBV5-1 and TRBJ1-2; D is unresolved. This CDR3 spans 14 amino acids. Germline V gene sequence: CDR1 SGHRS, CDR2 YFSETQ. The V and J ends lost 0 bases and 3 bases respectively, with 9 bases between them.

At least ten counts were recorded for this clonotype. The chain recombines TRBV10-3 with TRBJ1-2; no firm D call. The germline V and J ends were trimmed by 4 bases and 1 base, with 7 bases remaining between them. CDR1 is ENHRY and CDR2 is SYGVKD in the germline V gene. The CDR3 runs 13 residues. The CDR3: CAISGNFNYGYTF. In nucleotides, the CDR3 is TGTGCCATCAGTGGTAACTTTAACTATGGCTACACCTTC.